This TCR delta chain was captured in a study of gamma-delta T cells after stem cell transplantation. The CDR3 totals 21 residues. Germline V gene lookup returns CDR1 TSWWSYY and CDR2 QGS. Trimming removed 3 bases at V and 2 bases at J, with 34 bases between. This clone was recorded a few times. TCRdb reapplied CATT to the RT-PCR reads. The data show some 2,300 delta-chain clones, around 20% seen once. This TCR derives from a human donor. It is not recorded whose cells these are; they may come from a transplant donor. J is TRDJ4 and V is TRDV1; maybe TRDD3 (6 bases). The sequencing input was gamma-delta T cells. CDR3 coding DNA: TGTGCTCTTGGGGAGTTCAGGCTTCTCGATAGCACTTACTGGGCAGGGAGACCCCTGATCTTT. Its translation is CALGEFRLLDSTYWAGRPLIF.